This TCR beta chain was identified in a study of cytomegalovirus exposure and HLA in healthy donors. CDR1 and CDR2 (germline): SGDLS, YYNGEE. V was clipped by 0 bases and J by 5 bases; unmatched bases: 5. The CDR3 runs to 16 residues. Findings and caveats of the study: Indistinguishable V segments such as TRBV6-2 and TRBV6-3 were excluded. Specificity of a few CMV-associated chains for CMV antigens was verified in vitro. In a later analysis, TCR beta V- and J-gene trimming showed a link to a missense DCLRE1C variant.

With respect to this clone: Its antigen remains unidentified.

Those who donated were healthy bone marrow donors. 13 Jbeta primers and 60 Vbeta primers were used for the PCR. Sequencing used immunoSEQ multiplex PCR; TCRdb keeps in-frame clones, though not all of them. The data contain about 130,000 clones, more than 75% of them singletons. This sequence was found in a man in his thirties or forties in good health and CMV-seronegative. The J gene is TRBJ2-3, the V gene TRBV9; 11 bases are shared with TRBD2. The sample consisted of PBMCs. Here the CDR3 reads CASSVVSGRALDTQYF. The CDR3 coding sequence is TGTGCCAGCAGCGTAGTTAGCGGGAGGGCCTTAGATACGCAGTATTTT. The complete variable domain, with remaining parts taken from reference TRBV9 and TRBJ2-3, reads DSGVTQTPKHLITATGQRVTLRCSPRSGDLSVYWYQQSLDQGLQFLIQYYNGEERAKGNILERFSAQQFPDLHSELNLSSLELGDSALYFCASSVVSGRALDTQYFGPGTRLTVL.